This record looks at one TCR beta chain sequence and its context. Its target is unknown. The sample comes from a study of radiation and T cells in renal cell carcinoma. Documented time point: baseline pretreatment blood. Treatment meaning: 15 Gy SBRT to primary tumor, nephrectomy 4 weeks later. Serial blood draws occurred at baseline and 2 and 4 weeks post-SBRT. The tumor was a clear cell renal cell carcinoma. Study-wide findings and caveats: Without pretreatment biopsies, baseline tumor clonotype presence was undetermined. From baseline, blood top tumor clonotypes peaked at 2 weeks post-radiation.

Clones were read by immunoSEQ multiplex PCR, and TCRdb kept only the in-frame ones, dropping some. In the table there are 70,000 to 100,000 clones, 65% to 85% of which are singletons. Sequencing used blood, obtained from a patient whose treatment included radiotherapy and nephrectomy. The source is a man aged 55 to 69 with renal cell carcinoma.

The CDR3 spells CSARTALLYEQYF. CDR3 nucleotides: TGCAGCGCCAGGACAGCGTTACTCTACGAGCAGTACTTC. J is TRBJ2-7 and V is TRBV29-1; tentative D call: TRBD1 (6 bases). The CDR3 totals 13 residues. Germline CDR1 reads SQVTM; CDR2 reads ANQGSEA. Trimming left V 7 bases short and J 3 bases short, with 16 bases between.